A single sample is the source of the 7 T cell receptor beta chains below, sequenced in a study of T cells in narcolepsy. Sequenced by immunoSEQ multiplex PCR; TCRdb stores in-frame clones only, minus some. The repertoire holds about 10,000 clones, with 70% as singletons. Sequencing was carried out using CD45RA- memory CD8+ T cells from PBMCs. The receptors shown here come from a human donor with narcolepsy.

This clone was counted a few times. The gene calls are TRBV6-6 and TRBJ1-1; D gene unclear. Germline CDR1 MNHNY, CDR2 SVGAGI (reference sequence). This CDR3 is 14 amino acids long. Trimming cost V 3 bases and J 2 bases, with 10 bases left between them. The CDR3 sequence: CASSYFVDNTEAFF. For the CDR3, the DNA is TGTGCCAGCAGTTATTTTGTCGATAACACTGAAGCTTTCTTT.

The chain combines TRBV11-2 with TRBJ1-1; D may be TRBD1 (6 bases). This CDR3 comprises 14 residues. Trimming cost V 4 bases and J 4 bases, with 13 bases left between them. Germline-derived CDR1 and CDR2 are SGHAT and FQNNGV. The CDR3 DNA sequence: TGTGCCAGCAGCTCCGGGACATGGAGCACTGAAGCTTTCTTT. Encoded protein: CASSSGTWSTEAFF.

In this sample, this clone turned up a few times. An end of the junction does not agree with germline; a read error may underlie this. The chain recombines TRBV7-7 with TRBJ1-3; a weak D match, TRBD1 (5 bases). The germline CDR1 and CDR2 sequences are SSHAT and FNYEAQ (reference sequence). The CDR3 contains 15 residues. CDR3 in amino acids: CASSLDKSSGNTIYF. In DNA, the CDR3 is TGTGCTAGCAGCTTGGACAAGAGCTCTGGAAACACCATATATTTT.

The genes are TRBV7-2 and TRBJ2-7, with 8 nucleotides matching TRBD1. Trimming cost V 0 bases and J 6 bases; bases outside gene matches: 4. Germline CDR1 reads SGHTA; CDR2 reads FQGNSA. The CDR3 totals 14 residues. Here the CDR3 reads CASSLARGQREQYF. The DNA of the CDR3 is TGTGCCAGCAGCTTAGCCAGGGGGCAGCGCGAGCAGTACTTC.

The chain employs TRBV5-6 and TRBJ2-7; tentative D call: TRBD2 (5 bases). The CDR3 sequence is 15 residues long. Per the germline V gene, CDR1 is SGHDT and CDR2 is YYEEEE. V was cut by 4 bases and J by 3 bases, with 17 bases left in between. The CDR3 region is CASSNGLLHNYEQYF. DNA of the CDR3: TGTGCCAGCAGCAACGGACTTCTCCACAACTACGAGCAGTACTTC.

CDR3 DNA sequence: TGCGCCAGCAGCCAAGAGGTTTACAGGAGCTCCTACGAGCAGTACTTC. It specifies CASSQEVYRSSYEQYF. V usage is TRBV4-3 and J usage is TRBJ2-7; a possible D gene is TRBD1 (5 bases). V was shortened by 0 bases and J by 0 bases, with 12 bases between the two germline ends. There are 16 residues in the CDR3. Germline loops: CDR1 LGHNA, CDR2 YSLEER.

The CDR3 loop is CASSEAEGTAYEQYF. The CDR3 DNA reads TGTGCCAGCAGTGAAGCCGAAGGGACTGCCTACGAGCAGTACTTC. This chain links TRBV6-1 with TRBJ2-7, with D possibly being TRBD2 (6 bases). CDR1 and CDR2 from the germline V gene are MNHNS and SASEGT. Deletions cut 0 bases from V and 2 bases from J, with 11 bases between. This CDR3 spans 15 amino acids.